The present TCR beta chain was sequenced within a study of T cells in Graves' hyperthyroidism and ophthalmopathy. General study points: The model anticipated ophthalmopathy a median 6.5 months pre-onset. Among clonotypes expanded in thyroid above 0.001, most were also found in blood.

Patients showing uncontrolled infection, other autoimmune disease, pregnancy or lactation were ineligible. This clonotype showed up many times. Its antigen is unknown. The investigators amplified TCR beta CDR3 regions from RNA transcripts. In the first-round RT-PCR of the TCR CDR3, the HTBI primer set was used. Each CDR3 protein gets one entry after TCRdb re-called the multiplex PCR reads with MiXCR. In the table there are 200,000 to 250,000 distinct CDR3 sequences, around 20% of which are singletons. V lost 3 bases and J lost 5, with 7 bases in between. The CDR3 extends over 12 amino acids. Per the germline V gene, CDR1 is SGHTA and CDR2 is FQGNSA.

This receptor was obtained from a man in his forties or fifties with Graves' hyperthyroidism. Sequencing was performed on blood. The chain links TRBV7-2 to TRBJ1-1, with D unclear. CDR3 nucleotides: TGTGCCAGCAGCTTCCGGGCAACTGAAGCTTTCTTT. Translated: CASSFRATEAFF.